This TCR beta chain appears in the sequencing data of a study of T cell changes during pregnancy in multiple sclerosis. TCRdb's table, derived via immunoSEQ multiplex PCR, lists solely in-frame clones and lacks some. Of 85,000 to 100,000 clones in the sample, 85% to 95% were seen once. CDR3 length: 15 amino acids. CDR1 and CDR2 from the germline V gene are SGDLS and YYNGEE. The germline V and J ends were trimmed by 3 bases and 5 bases, with 15 bases remaining between them. The input for sequencing was peripheral blood, taken in the first trimester of pregnancy. The chain uses TRBV9 and TRBJ2-1; possibly TRBD1 for D (6 bases). The receptor was isolated from a female donor with multiple sclerosis, enrolled in a pregnancy study. The CDR3 nucleotides are TGTGCCAGCAGCGCAGGGGTAGCTGAGAACAATGAGCAGTTCTTC. Protein: CASSAGVAENNEQFF.